This is a list of T cell receptor beta chains from one sample in a study of cytomegalovirus exposure and HLA in healthy donors. Sequencing used immunoSEQ multiplex PCR; TCRdb keeps in-frame clones, though not all of them. The table has roughly 130,000 clones, around 57% seen once. Sequencing was carried out using PBMCs. The receptors here all came from a male donor in good health and CMV-seronegative. Each CDR3 is given with its conserved first and last residue. The D gene is left open where the match is weak. Size values are once, few and many counts, or a class for expanded clones, and some rows have none.

clone_size,d_call,j_call,v_call,cdr3_nt,cdr3_aa
NA,TRBD1,TRBJ1-2,TRBV29-1,TGCAGCGTTTATGGCGGGACAGTCGATTATGGCTACACCTTC,CSVYGGTVDYGYTF
NA,TRBD1,TRBJ2-5,TRBV7-6,TGTGCCAGCAGCTTAGGGGGACAGGAGGGGACCCAGTACTTC,CASSLGGQEGTQYF
NA,NA,TRBJ2-7,TRBV27,TGTGCCAGCAGTTTACAGGGGCCAGGGGCCTCCTACGAGCAGTACTTC,CASSLQGPGASYEQYF
NA,NA,TRBJ2-3,TRBV7-8,TGTGCCAGCAGCCCGGTAGCAGATACGCAGTATTTT,CASSPVADTQYF
NA,NA,TRBJ2-5,TRBV5-6,TGTGCCAGCAGCCGGGGGTACAACCGAGGGACCCAGTACTTC,CASSRGYNRGTQYF
few,TRBD1,TRBJ1-1,TRBV7-2,TGTGCCAGCAGTCGACTCCAGGACAGGGGCGGTGAAGCTTTCTTT,CASSRLQDRGGEAFF
once,NA,TRBJ2-3,TRBV15,TGTGCCACCAGCACCCAGGAAAGGTATACGCAGTATTTT,CATSTQERYTQYF
NA,TRBD1,TRBJ2-5,TRBV18,TGTGCCAGCTCCCCGGGACAGGTGGTCTTGGAAGAGACCCAGTACTTC,CASSPGQVVLEETQYF
NA,TRBD2,TRBJ2-1,TRBV7-2,TGTGCCAGCAGCCCCGGGGGGGCGTCCTACAATGAGCAGTTCTTC,CASSPGGASYNEQFF
NA,TRBD1,TRBJ2-7,TRBV5-4,TGTGCCAGCAGCCGGACAGGTCGAAGCTCCTACGAGCAGTACTTC,CASSRTGRSSYEQYF
NA,TRBD1,TRBJ1-1,TRBV4-1,TGCGCCAGCAGCCGATTAACAGGGGACACTGAAGCTTTCTTT,CASSRLTGDTEAFF
NA,NA,TRBJ1-4,TRBV5-5,TGTGCCAGCAGCTCGAAGGACATCCCCTTTGAAAAACTGTTTTTT,CASSSKDIPFEKLFF
NA,NA,TRBJ1-2,TRBV30,TGTGCCTGGATAGGGGATCCTCTTATAAGACTCTATGGCTACACCTTC,CAWIGDPLIRLYGYTF
few,NA,TRBJ2-1,TRBV5-6,TGTGCCAGCAGCTTGGGGACAGCCTTTAATGAGCAGTTCTTC,CASSLGTAFNEQFF
NA,TRBD2,TRBJ2-5,TRBV11-2,TGTGCCAGCAGAAAGCGGGGGATAGATCAAGAGACCCAGTACTTC,CASRKRGIDQETQYF
NA,NA,TRBJ1-5,TRBV4-1,TGCGCCAGCAGCCAGGGAGGAGGCTCCCAGCATTTT,CASSQGGGSQHF
NA,NA,TRBJ2-7,TRBV4-1,TGCGCCAGCAGCCCAACCGACAGGCTCACCTACGAGCAGTACTTC,CASSPTDRLTYEQYF
NA,TRBD1,TRBJ2-6,TRBV10-3,TGTGCCATCAGAGAAGGGGGCCCTGGGGCCAACGTCCTGACTTTC,CAIREGGPGANVLTF
NA,NA,TRBJ2-7,TRBV6-1,TGTGCCAGCAGTTCGGGACATCCCTACGAGCAGTACTTC,CASSSGHPYEQYF
NA,TRBD1,TRBJ2-7,TRBV5-6,TGTGCCAGCAGTTACGGGACAGGGAAATTCAACGAGCAGTACTTC,CASSYGTGKFNEQYF
NA,TRBD1,TRBJ2-5,TRBV5-1,TGCGCCAGCAGCCAAACCCCACTTGGACAGGGGGAGACCCAGTACTTC,CASSQTPLGQGETQYF
once,NA,TRBJ1-5,TRBV5-6,TGTGCCAGCAGCTTGGGGGCAGGGGCTGTGAATCAGCCCCAGCATTTT,CASSLGAGAVNQPQHF
few,TRBD1,TRBJ1-5,TRBV7-9,TGTGCCAGCAGCTTAACAGGGGGCAATCAGCCCCAGCATTTT,CASSLTGGNQPQHF
NA,NA,TRBJ1-2,TRBV4-3,TGCGCCAGCAGCCAAGAGGTCGGGGACAAAGGCTATGGCTACACCTTC,CASSQEVGDKGYGYTF
few,TRBD1,TRBJ1-5,TRBV27,TGTGCCAGCAGTTCTCAGGGGGCTCAGCCCCAGCATTTT,CASSSQGAQPQHF
once,TRBD2,TRBJ2-5,TRBV6-6,TGTGCCAGCAGTTACTCTTCGGGGGGGCTCTCAGAGACCCAGTACTTC,CASSYSSGGLSETQYF
NA,NA,TRBJ2-5,TRBV18,TGTGCCAGCTCACCACCGAGTGAAGAGACCCAGTACTTC,CASSPPSEETQYF
NA,NA,TRBJ1-2,TRBV18,TGTGCCAGCTCACCAGACAGAGCTAACTATGGCTACACCTTC,CASSPDRANYGYTF
NA,NA,TRBJ2-1,TRBV10-3,TGTGCCATCAGGCCCCCAGGGAACAATGAGCAGTTCTTC,CAIRPPGNNEQFF
NA,NA,TRBJ2-5,TRBV19,TGTGCCAGTAGCCCCCGAGGTGAGACCCAGTACTTC,CASSPRGETQYF
NA,TRBD1,TRBJ1-6,TRBV7-9,TGTGCCAGCGTGGGACAGGGGGCTTCACCCCTCCACTTT,CASVGQGASPLHF
NA,NA,TRBJ1-3,TRBV6-1,TGTGCCAGCAGTGAAGCGCCGGACAAAAGAAACACCATATATTTT,CASSEAPDKRNTIYF
few,NA,TRBJ2-7,TRBV13,TGTGCCAGCAGCTCGTCCGACAGGAGGTTCGAGCAGTACTTC,CASSSSDRRFEQYF
NA,NA,TRBJ2-5,TRBV18,TGTGCCAGCTCCCTAGACGGACAAGAGACCCAGTACTTC,CASSLDGQETQYF
NA,NA,TRBJ1-5,TRBV2,TGTGCCAGCAGTGAGGGGGCATTCGGTAATCAGCCCCAGCATTTT,CASSEGAFGNQPQHF
NA,NA,TRBJ1-2,TRBV19,TGTGCCAGTAGTATAGTCGGACAGCTGAACTATGGCTACACCTTC,CASSIVGQLNYGYTF
NA,NA,TRBJ2-1,TRBV30,TGTGCCTGGAGTGGGGGCGACTACAATGAGCAGTTCTTC,CAWSGGDYNEQFF
NA,NA,TRBJ2-2,TRBV2,TGTGCCAGCTCCTTCGGGAACACCGGGGAGCTGTTTTTT,CASSFGNTGELFF
NA,NA,TRBJ1-5,TRBV27,TGTGCCAGCAGTTTAGGGCGCCCTTATAGCAATCAGCCCCAGCATTTT,CASSLGRPYSNQPQHF
few,TRBD2,TRBJ2-3,TRBV30,TGTGCCTGGAGGAAGGGACTAGCGGGCACAGATACGCAGTATTTT,CAWRKGLAGTDTQYF
few,TRBD1,TRBJ1-1,TRBV30,TGTGCCTGGACGACAGGGGGGGAAGCTTTCTTT,CAWTTGGEAFF
NA,NA,TRBJ2-3,TRBV18,TGTGCCAGCTCATTGTGGACCAGGGGGGACACAGATACGCAGTATTTT,CASSLWTRGDTDTQYF
NA,NA,TRBJ1-1,TRBV18,TGTGCCAGCTCACCACGGCCGACAGGCTTTAACACTGAAGCTTTCTTT,CASSPRPTGFNTEAFF
NA,NA,TRBJ1-1,TRBV11-2,TGTGCCAGCAGCTCCTATGCGGTGAACACTGAAGCTTTCTTT,CASSSYAVNTEAFF
NA,NA,TRBJ1-2,TRBV10-3,TGTGCCATCAGTGGGCCCCAGGGGTTAGCTAACTATGGCTACACCTTC,CAISGPQGLANYGYTF
NA,NA,TRBJ2-7,TRBV7-9,TGTGCCAGCAGCTTATACTACGAGCAGTACTTC,CASSLYYEQYF
NA,NA,TRBJ2-3,TRBV9,TGTGCCAGCAGCGCCGACGGGGGGCAAGCAAATACGCAGTATTTT,CASSADGGQANTQYF
NA,NA,TRBJ1-5,TRBV29-1,TGCAGCGCTGTAACAGGTGACAATCAGCCCCAGCATTTT,CSAVTGDNQPQHF
NA,TRBD1,TRBJ1-5,TRBV19,TGTGCCAGTAGCACGACAGGGGGCTCGGGTCAGCCCCAGCATTTT,CASSTTGGSGQPQHF
NA,TRBD1,TRBJ2-7,TRBV27,TGTGCCAGCAGTTTGGGGACAGGGGGTTCGTACGAGCAGTACTTC,CASSLGTGGSYEQYF
NA,NA,TRBJ2-7,TRBV6-6,TGTGCCAGCACCCCCGGGATATCGGGGGACGAGCAGTACTTC,CASTPGISGDEQYF
many,TRBD1,TRBJ1-1,TRBV5-4,TGTGCCAGCAGACCCCTGGGGACAGGGGTCACTGAAGCTTTCTTT,CASRPLGTGVTEAFF
NA,NA,TRBJ2-7,TRBV15,TGTGCCACCAGTAATAACAGGGACGAGCAGTACTTC,CATSNNRDEQYF
few,NA,TRBJ1-5,TRBV5-1,TGCGCCAGCAGCTTACAGGGAGGCAATCAGCCCCAGCATTTT,CASSLQGGNQPQHF
NA,TRBD1,TRBJ2-7,TRBV5-1,TGCGCCAGCAGCTACAGGGGTGTCGGGGCCTACGAGCAGTACTTC,CASSYRGVGAYEQYF
few,NA,TRBJ2-2,TRBV11-2,TGTGCCAGCGGAGAATCGGGGGCCGGGGAGCTGTTTTTT,CASGESGAGELFF
NA,NA,TRBJ2-5,TRBV7-2,TGTGCCAGCAGCTTAGTCACCAACAAGAGGGAGACCCAGTACTTC,CASSLVTNKRETQYF
NA,TRBD2,TRBJ2-2,TRBV27,TGTGCCAGCAGTCCCCCAGGGAGGGTCACCGGGGAGCTGTTTTTT,CASSPPGRVTGELFF
few,TRBD1,TRBJ2-5,TRBV5-1,TGCGCCAGCAGCTTTAGTCAGGGGGCGGGAGAGACCCAGTACTTC,CASSFSQGAGETQYF